These 5 T cell receptor beta chains were all obtained from the same sample, sequenced in a study of cytomegalovirus exposure and HLA in healthy donors. Produced via immunoSEQ multiplex PCR; TCRdb's table is partial and in-frame only. The data show approximately 60,000 clones, with just over 90% seen just once and 5.8% held by the top ten. The sequenced sample consisted of PBMCs. The receptors stem from a woman aged 18 to 35 in good health and CMV-seronegative.

This clone was seen a single time. This chain's CDR3 is CASSLLMGSEAFF. Here the CDR3 DNA reads TGTGCCAGCAGCTTGTTGATGGGCTCTGAAGCTTTCTTT. The J gene is TRBJ1-1, the V gene TRBV5-6; D unclear. The CDR3 is 13 residues long. Germline V lookup: CDR1 SGHDT, CDR2 YYEEEE. Trimming pared 1 base from V and 6 bases from J, leaving 10 bases between.

In its sample, this clone was seen once. This rearrangement joins TRBV19 to TRBJ2-4, with D possibly matching TRBD2 (6 bases). V lost 5 bases and J 5 bases, leaving 13 bases between the germline ends. The CDR3 loop spans 14 amino acids. In germline, CDR1 is LNHDA, CDR2 SQIVND (reference sequence). CDR3 sequence reads: CASSLWGEENIQYF. The CDR3 nucleotides are TGTGCCAGTAGTCTGTGGGGGGAGGAAAACATTCAGTACTTC.

The chain combines TRBV9 with TRBJ2-2, with 15 bases aligning to TRBD2. The CDR3 is 17 amino acids. The germline CDR1 and CDR2 sequences are SGDLS and YYNGEE. With V trimmed by 3 bases and J by 7 bases, 7 bases remained unmatched. CDR3 nucleotide sequence: TGTGCCAGCAGCGCTGGCGGACTAGCGGGAGGGATCGGGGAGCTGTTTTTT. Translating it yields CASSAGGLAGGIGELFF. Drawing the rest from reference TRBV9 and TRBJ2-2, the complete variable domain is DSGVTQTPKHLITATGQRVTLRCSPRSGDLSVYWYQQSLDQGLQFLIQYYNGEERAKGNILERFSAQQFPDLHSELNLSSLELGDSALYFCASSAGGLAGGIGELFFGEGSRLTVL.

DNA of the CDR3: TGTGCCAGCAGCTCTACAGGGGGCTATGGCTACACCTTC. Protein: CASSSTGGYGYTF. J is TRBJ1-2 and V is TRBV9; TRBD1 matches 8 bases. The CDR3 is 13 residues long. The germline V gene has CDR1 SGDLS and CDR2 YYNGEE. Trimming at V came to 4 bases and at J to 4 bases, leaving 3 bases not matched to a gene.

For the CDR3, the DNA is TGTGCCACGACAGGGGCCTCCTACGAGCAGTACTTC. Its protein is CATTGASYEQYF. The chain carries TRBV10-3 and TRBJ2-7, with 8 bases matching TRBD1. Trimming removed 10 bases from V and 0 bases from J; junction bases left unmatched: 2. The CDR3 totals 12 residues. Per the germline V gene, CDR1 is ENHRY and CDR2 is SYGVKD.